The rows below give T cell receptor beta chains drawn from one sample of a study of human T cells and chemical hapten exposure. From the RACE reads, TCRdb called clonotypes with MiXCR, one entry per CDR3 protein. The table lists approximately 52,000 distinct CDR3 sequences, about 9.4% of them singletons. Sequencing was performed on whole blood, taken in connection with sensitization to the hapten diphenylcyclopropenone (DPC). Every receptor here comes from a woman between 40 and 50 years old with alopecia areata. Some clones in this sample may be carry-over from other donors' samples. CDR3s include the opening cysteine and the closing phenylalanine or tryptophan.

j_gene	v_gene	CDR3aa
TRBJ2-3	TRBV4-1	CASSPGFTQTDTQYF
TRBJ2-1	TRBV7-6	CASSRAGGNYNEQFF
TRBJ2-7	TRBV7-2	CASSRMDTGEQYF
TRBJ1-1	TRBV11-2	CASSPRTRIPEAFF
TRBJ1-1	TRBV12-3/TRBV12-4	CASSDDMNTEAFF
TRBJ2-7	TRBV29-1	CSVEDNPGQYEQYF
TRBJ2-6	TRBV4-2	CASSQDMGPGANVLTF
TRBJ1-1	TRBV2	CASGSWVGEAEAFF
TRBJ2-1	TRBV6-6	CASSYLGQGDNEQFF
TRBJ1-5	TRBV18	CASSPRRQGLQPQHF
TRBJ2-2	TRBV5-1	CASSLDGLSRAGELFF
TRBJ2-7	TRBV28	CASRFASEQYF
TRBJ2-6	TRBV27	CASSLFPSWVNSGANVLTF
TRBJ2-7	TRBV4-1	CASSQLISYEQYF
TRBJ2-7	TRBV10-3	CATQVGTGAYEQYF
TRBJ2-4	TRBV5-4	CASSNGWVAKNIQYF
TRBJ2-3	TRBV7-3	CASSPGTRPDTQYF
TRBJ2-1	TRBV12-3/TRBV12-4	CASSRSGTPRGSNEQFF
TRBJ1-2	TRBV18	CASSPSEGRIYTF
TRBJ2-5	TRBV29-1	CSVAPRMTETQYF
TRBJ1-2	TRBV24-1	CATSERDSYGYTF
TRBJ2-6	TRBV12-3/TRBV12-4	CASGELSGANVLTF
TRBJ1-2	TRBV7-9	CASSTGQGTAGYTF
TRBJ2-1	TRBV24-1	CATSDFNRGNSDEQFF
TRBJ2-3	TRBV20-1	CSARARGGVRTDTQYF
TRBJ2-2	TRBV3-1	CASSTRDGNTGELFF
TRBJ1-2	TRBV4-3	CASSQTRSELNYGYTF
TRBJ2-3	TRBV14	CASSRVQLAGGTDTQYF